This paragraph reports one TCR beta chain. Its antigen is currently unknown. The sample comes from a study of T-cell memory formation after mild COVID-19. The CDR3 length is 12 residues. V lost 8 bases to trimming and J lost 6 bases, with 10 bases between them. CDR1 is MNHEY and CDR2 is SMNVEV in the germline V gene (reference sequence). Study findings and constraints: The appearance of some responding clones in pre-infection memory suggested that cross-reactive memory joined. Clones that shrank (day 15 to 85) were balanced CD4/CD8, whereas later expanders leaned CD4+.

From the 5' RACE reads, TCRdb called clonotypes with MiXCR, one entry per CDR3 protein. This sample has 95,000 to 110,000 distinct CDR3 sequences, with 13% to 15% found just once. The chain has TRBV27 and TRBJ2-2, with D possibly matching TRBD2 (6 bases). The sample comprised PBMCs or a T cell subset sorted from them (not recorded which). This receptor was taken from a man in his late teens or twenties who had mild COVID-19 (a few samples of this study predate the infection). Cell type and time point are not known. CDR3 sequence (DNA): TGTGCCAGCGGGGGGTCCGCCGGGGAGCTGTTTTTT. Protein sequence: CASGGSAGELFF.